Each of the 6 T cell receptor beta chains below was sequenced from the same sample in a study of T cells after yellow fever vaccination. MiXCR, run by TCRdb on the 5' RACE reads, gives a single entry per CDR3 protein. The sample includes 400,000 or so distinct CDR3 sequences, roughly a sixth of them seen just once. Sequenced material: PBMCs, taken before the yellow fever booster vaccination. These receptors originate from a man between 18 and 35 years old who received the YFV17D yellow fever vaccine.

This clonotype was recorded a few times. V gene TRBV4-1 combines with J gene TRBJ2-1; a weak D match, TRBD1 (5 bases). Per the germline V gene, CDR1 is MGHRA and CDR2 is YSYEKL. The CDR3 has 17 amino acids. V was cut by 0 bases and J by 0 bases, with 12 bases left in between. CDR3 bases: TGCGCCAGCAGCCAAGATTCGACAGACAGCTCCTACAATGAGCAGTTCTTC. Translating gives CASSQDSTDSSYNEQFF.

This clonotype was observed a handful of times. The chain recombines TRBV4-3 with TRBJ1-2; D not certain. V shed 1 base and J shed 2 bases, with 14 bases lying between them. Germline V gene sequence: CDR1 LGHNA, CDR2 YSLEER. This CDR3 comprises 16 residues. This CDR3 is CASSQAFPAINYGYTF. As DNA, the CDR3 is TGCGCCAGCAGCCAAGCGTTTCCAGCGATAAACTATGGCTACACCTTC.

V is TRBV5-4 and J is TRBJ1-6; no clear D. V was pared by 4 bases and J by 11 bases, with 10 bases between. The CDR3 extends over 12 amino acids. Germline CDR1 SGHNT, CDR2 YYREEE (reference sequence). The CDR3, as DNA: TGTGCCAGCAGCCAAGGGATTGCACCCCTCCACTTT. Translated: CASSQGIAPLHF. Drawing the rest from reference TRBV5-4 and TRBJ1-6, the complete variable domain is ETGVTQSPTHLIKTRGQQVTLRCSSQSGHNTVSWYQQALGQGPQFIFQYYREEENGRGNFPPRFSGLQFPNYSSELNVNALELDDSALYLCASSQGIAPLHFGNGTRLTVT.

In this sample, this clonotype turned up many times. The chain is built from TRBV9 and TRBJ2-1; 8 positions match TRBD2. After removal of 0 bases from V and 3 bases from J, the junction contained 2 bases not matched to a gene. The CDR3 is made up of 15 amino acids. Germline loops: CDR1 SGDLS, CDR2 YYNGEE. CDR3 coding DNA: TGTGCCAGCAGCGTAGGCACTAGCGGCTACAATGAGCAGTTCTTC. Amino acid sequence: CASSVGTSGYNEQFF.

The J gene is TRBJ2-5, the V gene TRBV11-2; D tentatively reads TRBD1 or TRBD2 (5 bases each). CDR3 size: 17 residues. CDR1 is SGHAT and CDR2 is FQNNGV in the germline V gene. Trimming shortened V by 5 bases and J by 1 base, and 20 bases separated the two germline ends. The CDR3 coding sequence is TGTGCCAGCAGCCGAGGGCTAAAATCCGGGACCCAAGAGACCCAGTACTTC. The encoded protein is CASSRGLKSGTQETQYF.

The rearrangement joins TRBV7-2 to TRBJ2-2; 9 nucleotides align to TRBD1. J was trimmed by 5 bases and V by 4 bases; bases with no gene match: 8. CDR3 size: 16 residues. The germline V gene encodes CDR1 SGHTA and CDR2 FQGNSA. The CDR3 nucleotides read TGTGCCAGCAGCTCGATACGACAGGGGGGGACCGGGGAGCTGTTTTTT. Its protein product is CASSSIRQGGTGELFF.